The 9 T cell receptor beta chains in this list originate from one sample, sequenced in a study of T cell responses to AZD1222 COVID-19 vaccine. The assay was immunoSEQ multiplex PCR, and TCRdb's table has in-frame clones only and misses some. This sample carries over 150,000 clones, less than 95% of them seen once, and the ten largest clones take roughly 1.6%. Sequences were derived from peripheral blood, sampled on day 0 of AZD1222 vaccination. The source of these receptors is an adult in good health.

This clone was seen once. The J gene is TRBJ2-7, the V gene TRBV7-2, with D perhaps matching TRBD1 or TRBD2 (5 bases each). CDR1 is SGHTA and CDR2 is FQGNSA in the germline V gene. Trimming shortened V by 5 bases and J by 4 bases, and 18 bases separated the two germline ends. This CDR3 spans 15 amino acids. CDR3 residues: CASSLIQGEKYEQYF. The CDR3 coding sequence is TGTGCCAGCAGCCTTATCCAGGGAGAAAAGTACGAGCAGTACTTC.

In this sample, this clone turned up once. The chain employs TRBV7-9 and TRBJ1-1; D gene unclear. The germline gives CDR1 SEHNR, CDR2 FQNEAQ (reference sequence). V was shortened by 5 bases and J by 3 bases, with 10 bases between the two germline ends. CDR3 length: 13 residues. CDR3 nucleotide sequence: TGTGCCAGCAGCCCGACTCCCGACACTGAAGCTTTCTTT. It is translated as CASSPTPDTEAFF.

V and J are TRBV4-3 and TRBJ2-2, with D unresolved. V gave up 0 bases and J gave up 1 base, with 9 bases separating them. Germline V lookup: CDR1 LGHNA, CDR2 YSLEER. The CDR3 extends over 16 amino acids. CDR3 amino acids: CASSQEYVVNTGELFF. CDR3 DNA: TGCGCCAGCAGCCAAGAATACGTTGTGAACACCGGGGAGCTGTTTTTT.

The chain links TRBV7-9 to TRBJ2-7, with 10 bases identical to TRBD1. The CDR3 is made up of 13 amino acids. Germline assignment: CDR1 SEHNR and CDR2 FQNEAQ (reference sequence). Germline trimming cut 5 bases from V and 6 bases from J; bases unmatched to any gene: 4. The CDR3 spells CASSAGQGPEQYF. CDR3 sequence (DNA): TGTGCCAGCAGCGCGGGACAGGGGCCCGAGCAGTACTTC. Combining the CDR3 with reference TRBV7-9 and TRBJ2-7 gives the whole variable domain DTGVSQNPRHKITKRGQNVTFRCDPISEHNRLYWYRQTLGQGPEFLTYFQNEAQLEKSRLLSDRFSAERPKGSFSTLEIQRTEQGDSAMYLCASSAGQGPEQYFGPGTRLTVT.

This rearrangement joins TRBV7-8 to TRBJ2-7, with D uncertain. Trimming removed 1 base from V and 3 bases from J, with 10 bases in between. The CDR3 contains 14 residues. Germline loops: CDR1 SGHVS, CDR2 FQNEAQ. The CDR3 sequence: CASSLEASYYEQYF. CDR3 bases: TGTGCCAGCAGCTTAGAGGCCAGCTACTACGAGCAGTACTTC.

The gene calls are TRBV15 and TRBJ2-7; D ambiguous. The CDR3 extends over 13 amino acids. Between the trimmed V and J ends, which lost 2 bases and 1 base, there was a span of 6 bases. Germline V CDR1 and CDR2: LNHNV, YYDKDF (reference sequence). CDR3 DNA sequence: TGTGCCACCAGCAGACAGGAATCCTACGAGCAGTACTTC. Its protein is CATSRQESYEQYF.

The rearrangement uses TRBV27 and TRBJ1-2, with D possibly TRBD1 on 5 matching bases. Trimming stripped 6 bases from V and 5 bases from J, with 16 bases between. Germline lookup yields CDR1 MNHEY and CDR2 SMNVEV (reference sequence). This CDR3 has 14 residues. The CDR3 reads CASSLSGTGYGYTF. The DNA for the CDR3 is TGTGCCAGCAGCCTATCCGGGACGGGATATGGCTACACCTTC.

The rearrangement links TRBV20-1 to TRBJ1-1, with D uncertain. Trimming stripped 0 bases from V and 11 bases from J, with 10 bases between. The CDR3 sequence is 11 residues long. Germline V gives CDR1 DFQATT, CDR2 SNEGSKA (reference sequence). The CDR3 DNA reads TGCAGTGCTAGAGATGGTGGTAGGGCTTTCTTT. It specifies CSARDGGRAFF.

V usage is TRBV5-1 and J usage is TRBJ1-5; 8 nucleotides line up with TRBD1. V shed 4 bases, J shed 7 bases, and the junction held 4 bases outside the gene matches. The CDR3 is 13 residues long. Germline V gene lookup returns CDR1 SGHRS and CDR2 YFSETQ. The CDR3 nucleotides read TGCGCCAGCAGCCTGACAGGGGACCAGCCCCAGCATTTT. Its protein is CASSLTGDQPQHF.